Listed below are T cell receptor beta chains from one sample, sequenced in a study of T cells after yellow fever vaccination. A single record per CDR3 protein comes from TCRdb applying MiXCR to the 5' RACE reads. Of 500,000 to 700,000 distinct CDR3 sequences in the sample, roughly 19% were seen once. The specimen was PBMCs, collected 15 days after the yellow fever booster vaccination. Receptors originate from a man aged 30 to 45 who received the YFV17D yellow fever vaccine. Both conserved end residues are part of each CDR3.

TRBV6-2/TRBV6-3 CASSNTGGGNIQYF
TRBV28 CASSLWDTRNEQFF
TRBV5-1 CASRDVSSYNEQFF
TRBV7-9 CASRVGDTEAFF
TRBV5-1 CASSLSQLNTEAFF
TRBV7-2 CASSLVSTVTETQYF
TRBV6-1 CASSETQGVSYEQYF
TRBV18 CASSPVAGFETQYF
TRBV20-1 CSARTRGLAGSYNEQFF
TRBV6-5 CASSYSDYYTDTQYF
TRBV29-1 CSVETEGGSYNEQFF
TRBV6-2/TRBV6-3 CASSYNLRGAYNEQFF
TRBV6-5 CASSYPGAGQETQYF
TRBV7-9 CASSPAGLAETQYF
TRBV20-1 CSASSERRAYNEQFF
TRBV7-3 CASSFTWTNNEQFF